These 20 T cell receptor beta chains originate from one sample sequenced in a study of blood T cell repertoires in COVID-19. Sequenced by immunoSEQ multiplex PCR; TCRdb stores in-frame clones only, minus some. The table shows about 60,000 clones, with almost 90% occurring only once. Material for sequencing was peripheral blood. Receptors originate from a man in his sixties with acute or convalescent COVID-19.

This chain uses TRBV13 with TRBJ2-5, with 8 positions matching TRBD2. This CDR3 contains 17 residues. Germline-derived CDR1 and CDR2 are PRHDT and FYEKMQ (reference sequence). The V and J ends lost 4 bases and 2 bases, in that order; junction bases with no gene match: 12. Here the CDR3 DNA reads TGTGCCAGCAGCTACGGACTAGCCGCCATGGCACAAGAGACCCAGTACTTC. Its translation: CASSYGLAAMAQETQYF.

V usage is TRBV4-2 and J usage is TRBJ2-1; TRBD2 matches 7 bases. J lost 5 bases, V lost 3 bases, and 16 bases had no gene match. The V gene's germline CDR1 is LGHNA and CDR2 YNFKEQ. The CDR3 is 18 amino acids. The CDR3 region is CASSQDPPFGLGNNEQFF. The DNA of the CDR3 is TGTGCCAGCAGCCAGGATCCACCTTTCGGACTAGGTAACAATGAGCAGTTCTTC.

The chain employs TRBV7-9 and TRBJ2-7; 7 bases are a match to TRBD2. The germline V gene encodes CDR1 SEHNR and CDR2 FQNEAQ (reference sequence). This CDR3 contains 16 residues. The V gene end was trimmed by 3 bases and the J gene end by 0 bases; junction bases not matched to a gene: 8. CDR3 loop: CASSFPGGSGSYEQYF. The CDR3 DNA follows: TGTGCCAGCAGCTTCCCGGGGGGTAGCGGCTCCTACGAGCAGTACTTC.

This clone was recorded once. The chain couples TRBV28 to TRBJ2-1; 10 bases map to TRBD1. The CDR3 is 16 residues long. In germline, CDR1 is MDHEN, CDR2 SYDVKM. Trimming took 2 bases from V and 7 from J; bases not matched to a gene: 8. As DNA, the CDR3 is TGTGCCAGCAGTTTACTACCCGGGACAGGGGAAAATGAGCAGTTCTTC. Translated, it gives CASSLLPGTGENEQFF.

The V gene is TRBV5-1, the J gene TRBJ2-3; 11 positions agree with TRBD1. This CDR3 comprises 17 residues. Germline V gene sequence: CDR1 SGHRS, CDR2 YFSETQ. Trimming removed 2 bases from V and 3 bases from J; junction bases left unmatched: 8. CDR3 sequence: CASSLNGDRGSTDTQYF. Written as DNA, the CDR3 is TGCGCCAGCAGCTTAAATGGGGACAGGGGGTCGACAGATACGCAGTATTTT. The variable domain in full, with the rest retrieved from reference TRBV5-1 and TRBJ2-3, is KAGVTQTPRYLIKTRGQQVTLSCSPISGHRSVSWYQQTPGQGLQFLFEYFSETQRNKGNFPGRFSGRQFSNSRSEMNVSTLELGDSALYLCASSLNGDRGSTDTQYFGPGTRLTVL.

The rearrangement uses TRBV28 and TRBJ2-1; D is unresolved. This CDR3 region has 14 residues. V lost 6 bases, J lost 0 bases, and 9 bases lay in between. CDR1 MDHEN and CDR2 SYDVKM come from the germline V gene. CDR3 bases: TGTGCCAGCAGGAAGACACCCTCCTACAATGAGCAGTTCTTC. Encoded protein: CASRKTPSYNEQFF.

The DNA for the CDR3 is TGCGCCAGCAGCTTGGCCCCCAGCGGGAGAGCCTACAATGAGCAGTTCTTC. Protein product: CASSLAPSGRAYNEQFF. The V and J genes are TRBV5-1 and TRBJ2-1; TRBD2 matches at 8 bases. V was pared by 0 bases and J by 2 bases, with 7 bases of the junction left unmatched. This CDR3 region has 17 residues. Germline V gene sequence: CDR1 SGHRS, CDR2 YFSETQ.

This clone was counted a few times. The V call is TRBV24-1, the J call TRBJ2-1; 11 bases agree with TRBD2. The CDR3 totals 16 residues. V dropped 2 bases and J dropped 4; count of bases not matched to a gene: 3. The germline V gene encodes CDR1 KGHDR and CDR2 SFDVKD. DNA for the CDR3: TGTGCCACCAGTGATTCCGGGACTAGCGGATACAATGAGCAGTTCTTC. This encodes CATSDSGTSGYNEQFF.

This clone has just one count. CDR3 protein: CASSLVGQGNEKLFF. The CDR3 DNA is TGTGCCAGCAGTTTGGTCGGGCAGGGTAATGAAAAACTGTTTTTT. This chain links TRBV28 with TRBJ1-4; TRBD1 might be the D (5 bases). CDR3 length: 15 amino acids. Germline loops: CDR1 MDHEN, CDR2 SYDVKM. Trimming took 3 bases from V and 4 from J, leaving 12 bases between them.

This sequence joins TRBV2 and TRBJ2-1; possibly TRBD1 for D (6 bases). The CDR3 length is 12 residues. Trimming took off 5 bases at V and 15 bases at J, with 17 bases between the two ends. Germline CDR1 SNHLY, CDR2 FYNNEI. CDR3 protein: CASSTRLWGPFF. The DNA of the CDR3 is TGTGCCAGCAGTACAAGACTCTGGGGGCCGTTCTTC. Full variable domain (missing parts from reference TRBV2 and TRBJ2-1): EPEVTQTPSHQVTQMGQEVILRCVPISNHLYFYWYRQILGQKVEFLVSFYNNEISEKSEIFDDQFSVERPDGSNFTLKIRSTKLEDSAMYFCASSTRLWGPFFGPGTRLTVL.

V usage is TRBV5-1 and J usage is TRBJ2-2; the D gene is possibly TRBD2 (5 bases). The CDR3 extends over 15 amino acids. The germline V and J ends were trimmed by 3 bases and 4 bases, with 13 bases remaining between them. Germline CDR1 SGHRS, CDR2 YFSETQ. CDR3 bases: TGCGCCAGCAGCTCGGAGAGCGGACTCACCGGGGAGCTGTTTTTT. Its translation is CASSSESGLTGELFF.

This chain joins TRBV15 and TRBJ1-2; D ambiguous. The V end lost 0 bases, the J end lost 1 base, and 9 bases lay between the germline ends. The length of the CDR3 is 15 residues. The germline V gene encodes CDR1 LNHNV and CDR2 YYDKDF (reference sequence). The chain's CDR3 is CATSRDRLVNYGYTF. As DNA, the CDR3 is TGTGCCACCAGCAGAGATCGACTGGTTAACTATGGCTACACCTTC.

The V and J genes are TRBV5-5 and TRBJ1-2; tentatively, D is TRBD1 (5 bases). V lost 0 bases and J lost 12, with 9 bases in between. This CDR3 has 11 amino acids. CDR1 SGHKS and CDR2 YYEKEE come from the germline V gene (reference sequence). The CDR3 reads CASSLEQENTF. CDR3 sequence (DNA): TGTGCCAGCAGCTTGGAACAGGAGAACACCTTC.

The V and J genes are TRBV4-1 and TRBJ2-1, with 10 bases lining up with TRBD2. This CDR3 has 16 amino acids. Germline loops: CDR1 MGHRA, CDR2 YSYEKL. Germline trimming cut 1 base from V and 6 bases from J; bases unmatched to any gene: 6. The CDR3 region is CASSQAPASGSNEQFF. The CDR3 DNA reads TGCGCCAGCAGCCAAGCCCCGGCTAGCGGGAGCAATGAGCAGTTCTTC.

The gene calls are TRBV7-6 and TRBJ2-1; 9 bases are a match to TRBD1. Germline V gene lookup returns CDR1 SGHVS and CDR2 FNYEAQ. This CDR3 spans 16 amino acids. Trimming cost V 5 bases and J 0 bases; bases outside gene matches: 5. Here the CDR3 reads CASSPGQGLSYNEQFF. DNA of the CDR3: TGTGCCAGCAGCCCGGGACAGGGCCTCTCCTACAATGAGCAGTTCTTC.

The rearrangement joins TRBV11-2 to TRBJ2-4; TRBD1 matches 11 bases. This CDR3 is 18 amino acids long. The trim removed 1 base at V and 0 bases at J, leaving 5 bases unmatched. CDR1 and CDR2 (germline): SGHAT, FQNNGV. Written as DNA, the CDR3 is TGTGCCAGCAGCTTAGTTCCGGGACAGGGGGTAGCCAAAAACATTCAGTACTTC. The encoded protein is CASSLVPGQGVAKNIQYF.

This chain uses TRBV28 with TRBJ2-5, with a possible D match to TRBD1 (6 bases). The V end was cut by 6 bases, the J end by 5 bases, with 13 bases between. CDR3 length equals 13 residues. Germline CDR1 and CDR2: MDHEN and SYDVKM. In DNA form, the CDR3 reads TGTGCCAGCAGCGAGGGGACACGGGAGACCCAGTACTTC. As protein: CASSEGTRETQYF.

The J gene is TRBJ1-5, the V gene TRBV12-3 or TRBV12-4; D gene ambiguous. The CDR3 spans 13 residues. V was trimmed by 3 bases and J by 3 bases, leaving 6 bases between them. The CDR3 loop reads CASSLSVNQPQHF. CDR3 coding DNA: TGTGCCAGCAGTTTGTCGGTCAATCAGCCCCAGCATTTT.

This chain links TRBV7-3 with TRBJ2-7; 14 bases map to TRBD2. Germline trimming cut 3 bases from V and 2 bases from J; bases unmatched to any gene: 9. Germline CDR1 and CDR2: SGHTA and FQGTGA. CDR3 size: 18 residues. The CDR3 protein is CASSFLGTSGRMTYEQYF. CDR3 sequence (DNA): TGTGCCAGCAGCTTTCTCGGGACTAGCGGGAGAATGACCTACGAGCAGTACTTC.

J is TRBJ2-5 and V is TRBV5-8; 8 nucleotides align to TRBD1. Germline CDR1 is SGHTS and CDR2 is YDEGEE. After removal of 7 bases from V and 2 bases from J, the junction contained 4 bases not matched to a gene. CDR3 length: 13 residues. The CDR3 DNA sequence: TGTGCCAGCGCAACAGGGGGACAAGAGACCCAGTACTTC. It yields the protein CASATGGQETQYF.